This T cell receptor (beta chain) originates from a study of OX40 agonist ivuxolimab in advanced cancers. Study-wide context: An anti-OX40 (CD134) antibody with agonistic activity, ivuxolimab, was administered to patients. Patients receiving dose escalation had hepatocellular carcinoma, melanoma, renal cell or head and neck cancer.

Overall study findings and caveats: With doses of 0.1-3.0 mg/kg, partial responders showed among the lowest clonal expansion. Nonresponders, in some cases, also had low normalized T-cell clonal expansion.

TCRdb keeps only in-frame clones here, not all; method: immunoSEQ multiplex PCR. The data contain 60,000 to 70,000 clones, about 91% of them singletons. This clone was counted a single time. Antigen specificity is unknown. Trimming removed 4 bases from V and 3 bases from J, with 11 bases in between. CDR3 length equals 13 residues. Germline V lookup: CDR1 SGHNT, CDR2 YYREEE (reference sequence). The chain recombines TRBV5-4 with TRBJ2-7, with D possibly TRBD2 on 6 matching bases. The input for sequencing was CD4+ or CD8+ T cells sorted from blood, taken in a trial of the OX40 agonist ivuxolimab. The source of this sequence is an adult with an advanced solid tumor such as melanoma, head and neck, liver or kidney cancer. The chain's CDR3 is CASSRDSVYEQYF. Written as DNA, the CDR3 is TGTGCCAGCAGCCGGGACTCGGTCTACGAGCAGTACTTC.